The 25 T cell receptor beta chains given below trace back to one sample, sequenced in a study of Ad26.COV2.S vaccination and SARS-CoV-2 variants. Indicated treatment: 19 received Ad26.COV2.S at low or high dose, single or two shots; 5 received placebo; per-sample allocation not given. The samples date from day 63 after the first vaccine or placebo injection. TCRdb's table, derived via immunoSEQ multiplex PCR, lists solely in-frame clones and lacks some. Of 350,000 to 600,000 clones in the sample, 70% to 90% were seen once. This sample comprised peripheral blood, obtained in a trial of Ad26.COV2.S vaccine versus placebo. Receptors were obtained from a person between 18 and 59 years old who received the Ad26.COV2.S COVID-19 vaccine or a placebo.

The DNA for the CDR3 is TGTGCCAGCAGTTTAGGCAGGGTGAACACTGAAGCTTTCTTT. As protein: CASSLGRVNTEAFF. The chain combines TRBV28 with TRBJ1-1; TRBD1 might be the D (5 bases). Germline assignment: CDR1 MDHEN and CDR2 SYDVKM. Trimming shortened V by 2 bases and J by 0 bases, and 7 bases separated the two germline ends. There are 14 residues in the CDR3.

The CDR3 nucleotides are TGTGCCACCAGCAGAGGACAGGGAAGTCTAATTTCACCCCTCCACTTT. Amino acids: CATSRGQGSLISPLHF. The genes are TRBV15 and TRBJ1-6; 7 bases fit TRBD1. In germline, CDR1 is LNHNV, CDR2 YYDKDF (reference sequence). There are 16 residues in the CDR3. Losses at the gene ends were 1 base for V and 9 bases for J; bases not matched to a gene: 9.

The V and J genes are TRBV5-4 and TRBJ2-7; 8 nucleotides agree with TRBD1. Germline CDR1 reads SGHNT; CDR2 reads YYREEE (reference sequence). The CDR3 runs 13 residues. V gave up 1 base and J gave up 7 bases; unmatched junction bases: 4. CDR3 loop: CASSLQGAREQYF. Written as DNA, the CDR3 is TGTGCCAGCAGCTTGCAGGGGGCTCGGGAGCAGTACTTC.

A word on this clone: The junction does not match germline at one end; this may be a read error. The chain uses TRBV7-7 and TRBJ1-5, with TRBD1 matching over 7 bases. CDR3 length: 19 residues. The V gene's germline CDR1 is SSHAT and CDR2 FNYEAQ (reference sequence). The CDR3 sequence is CASSNRPGQKNYSNQPQHF. The CDR3 DNA reads as TGTGCTAGCAGCAATCGACCGGGACAGAAAAATTATAGCAATCAGCCCCAGCATTTT.

This clone was observed a single time. The chain uses TRBV4-3 and TRBJ1-2; D is perhaps TRBD1 (6 bases). Looked up from germline, CDR1 is LGHNA and CDR2 is YSLEER. The CDR3 length is 15 residues. Trimming pared 2 bases from V and 5 bases from J, leaving 15 bases between. CDR3 sequence reads: CASSQQWGPEYGYTF. The DNA of the CDR3 is TGCGCCAGCAGCCAACAGTGGGGGCCGGAGTATGGCTACACCTTC.

V and J are TRBV4-1 and TRBJ1-5, with 8 nucleotides matching TRBD1. Germline V gene lookup returns CDR1 MGHRA and CDR2 YSYEKL. Trimming cost V 4 bases and J 2 bases; bases outside gene matches: 4. The CDR3 extends over 15 amino acids. Here the CDR3 DNA reads TGCGCCAGCAGCCCGGCAGGGGGCGGCAATCAGCCCCAGCATTTT. Translation gives CASSPAGGGNQPQHF.

The rearrangement joins TRBV7-9 to TRBJ2-7; weak D call: TRBD1 (6 bases). Trimming removed 4 bases from V and 0 bases from J, with 7 bases in between. This CDR3 contains 13 residues. Per the germline V gene, CDR1 is SEHNR and CDR2 is FQNEAQ (reference sequence). The CDR3 DNA sequence: TGTGCCAGCAGCTGGGACAACTCCTACGAGCAGTACTTC. Translated: CASSWDNSYEQYF.

The chain has TRBV30 and TRBJ2-1; possibly TRBD1 or TRBD2 for D (5 bases each). CDR1 and CDR2 from the germline V gene are GTSNPN and SVGIG (reference sequence). Trimming took 0 bases from V and 8 from J, leaving 8 bases between them. CDR3 length: 12 amino acids. CDR3 amino acids: CAWSVGDHEQFF. The CDR3 nucleotides are TGTGCCTGGAGTGTAGGGGACCATGAGCAGTTCTTC.

The CDR3 loop is CASSLPGTGVNEQFF. The CDR3, as DNA: TGTGCCAGCAGTTTACCCGGGACAGGGGTCAATGAGCAGTTCTTC. This chain uses TRBV6-5 with TRBJ2-1; 10 nucleotides match TRBD1. The CDR3 has 15 amino acids. Germline trimming cut 4 bases from V and 6 bases from J; bases unmatched to any gene: 6. Germline V CDR1 and CDR2: MNHEY, SVGAGI.

The chain is built from TRBV3-1 (or the pseudogene TRBV3-2) and TRBJ2-3; 11 bases map to TRBD2. Germline V gene data show CDR1 as LGHDT and CDR2 as YNNKEL (reference sequence). The CDR3 runs 16 residues. Trimming at V came to 2 bases and at J to 4 bases, leaving 5 bases not matched to a gene. The CDR3 sequence is CASSQRLAGGADTQYF. CDR3 coding DNA: TGTGCCAGCAGCCAACGGCTAGCGGGGGGCGCAGATACGCAGTATTTT.

This clone has a handful of counts. The chain carries TRBV24-1 and TRBJ1-1; D not resolved. The V end was cut by 12 bases, the J end by 4 bases, with 11 bases between. This CDR3 is 11 amino acids long. The germline CDR1 and CDR2 sequences are KGHDR and SFDVKD. The CDR3 DNA follows: TGTGCCCCTCGGAGGGTCACTGAAGCTTTCTTT. Translation gives CAPRRVTEAFF.

This chain links TRBV5-1 with TRBJ1-3; D might be TRBD1 (5 bases). CDR3 length: 18 amino acids. V lost 0 bases, J lost 0 bases, and 16 bases lay in between. Germline values: CDR1 SGHRS, CDR2 YFSETQ. The CDR3 DNA is TGCGCCAGCAGCTTGGCCTCGGGGGGACGAACCTCTGGAAACACCATATATTTT. It encodes CASSLASGGRTSGNTIYF.

The chain carries TRBV11-2 and TRBJ1-2; 9 bases align to TRBD1. J was trimmed by 12 bases and V by 0 bases; bases with no gene match: 11. This CDR3 comprises 15 residues. Germline values: CDR1 SGHAT, CDR2 FQNNGV. The DNA for the CDR3 is TGTGCCAGCAGCTTAGAGTTTACAGGGGGCGCGTCGAACACCTTC. It specifies CASSLEFTGGASNTF.

The gene calls are TRBV2 and TRBJ1-3; a weak D match, TRBD1 (5 bases). V shed 7 bases and J shed 2 bases, with 15 bases lying between them. Germline CDR1 and CDR2: SNHLY and FYNNEI. The CDR3 totals 15 residues. The CDR3 sequence: CASIRDRGAGNTIYF. CDR3 nucleotides: TGTGCCAGCATTAGGGACCGCGGGGCTGGAAACACCATATATTTT.

The chain is built from TRBV27 and TRBJ2-2, with 11 positions matching TRBD2. The germline gives CDR1 MNHEY, CDR2 SMNVEV (reference sequence). CDR3 size: 19 residues. The V gene end was trimmed by 1 base and the J gene end by 4 bases; junction bases not matched to a gene: 11. The CDR3 region is CASSLFPLLAGAGTGELFF. The CDR3 coding sequence is TGTGCCAGCAGTTTATTCCCGTTACTAGCGGGGGCGGGCACCGGGGAGCTGTTTTTT.

The V gene is TRBV19, the J gene TRBJ2-1; D uncertain. Germline values: CDR1 LNHDA, CDR2 SQIVND (reference sequence). This CDR3 has 15 amino acids. The V end was cut by 6 bases, the J end by 0 bases, with 12 bases between. The CDR3 loop is CASRTIDSSYNEQFF. The CDR3 nucleotides are TGTGCCAGTAGAACAATTGATAGCTCCTACAATGAGCAGTTCTTC. The full variable domain, in which reference TRBV19 and TRBJ2-1 provide the parts outside the CDR3, is DGGITQSPKYLFRKEGQNVTLSCEQNLNHDAMYWYRQDPGQGLRLIYYSQIVNDFQKGDIAEGYSVSREKKESFPLTVTSAQKNPTAFYLCASRTIDSSYNEQFFGPGTRLTVL.

The table lists this clone with a count of one. The chain combines TRBV9 with TRBJ1-4; no clear D. The CDR3 runs 13 residues. V gave up 8 bases and J gave up 4 bases, with 12 bases separating them. Germline CDR1 reads SGDLS; CDR2 reads YYNGEE. DNA of the CDR3: TGTGCCAGTACCCGCGGCGATAATGAAAAACTGTTTTTT. Residues: CASTRGDNEKLFF.

V and J are TRBV10-3 and TRBJ1-1; D gene uncertain. The V gene lost 10 bases and the J gene lost 0 bases, with 15 bases spanning the gap. The CDR3 runs to 14 residues. Germline V CDR1 and CDR2: ENHRY, SYGVKD. CDR3: CATSAAVMNTEAFF. The CDR3 nucleotides are TGTGCCACCAGCGCGGCAGTTATGAACACTGAAGCTTTCTTT.

V gene TRBV7-9 combines with J gene TRBJ1-2; D call uncertain. This CDR3 spans 13 amino acids. The germline gives CDR1 SEHNR, CDR2 FQNEAQ (reference sequence). With 2 bases removed from V and 8 bases from J, the gap between germline ends came to 12 bases. CDR3 region: CASSLSPDGGYTF. CDR3 nucleotides: TGTGCCAGCAGCTTATCGCCGGATGGGGGCTACACCTTC.

This chain links TRBV4-2 with TRBJ2-1, with 7 bases that match TRBD2. Germline loops: CDR1 LGHNA, CDR2 YNFKEQ. The CDR3 has 16 amino acids. V trimming: 4 bases; J trimming: 3 bases; junction bases outside the gene matches: 9. CDR3 DNA: TGTGCCAGCAGCCCCACCTCTAGCGGAGGCTACAATGAGCAGTTCTTC. Translating gives CASSPTSSGGYNEQFF.

Remarks on this clone: The same CDR3 can be traced to other DNA sequences in this sample. This chain connects TRBV28 to TRBJ2-5; tentatively, D is TRBD1 (7 bases). The germline V gene encodes CDR1 MDHEN and CDR2 SYDVKM. The V gene lost 2 bases and the J gene lost 5 bases, with 12 bases spanning the gap. This CDR3 has 14 amino acids. CDR3 nucleotide sequence: TGTGCCAGCAGTTTAATGGGGGGACAGGAGACCCAGTACTTC. Translated, it gives CASSLMGGQETQYF.

The J gene is TRBJ1-2, the V gene TRBV11-2; unclear D gene. The CDR3 covers 11 residues. Per the germline V gene, CDR1 is SGHAT and CDR2 is FQNNGV. Trimming cost V 5 bases and J 1 base, with 2 bases left between them. The CDR3 sequence: CASSNNYGYTF. The CDR3 DNA reads as TGTGCCAGCAGCAATAACTATGGCTACACCTTC.

This clone occurred a few times. V usage is TRBV4-3 and J usage is TRBJ1-5; tentatively, D is TRBD1 (5 bases). The CDR3 contains 14 residues. V was shortened by 0 bases and J by 8 bases, with 11 bases between the two germline ends. From germline, CDR1 is LGHNA and CDR2 YSLEER. CDR3 DNA sequence: TGCGCCAGCAGCCAAGATCGGGACTTCGAGCCCCAGCATTTT. Its translation: CASSQDRDFEPQHF.

The CDR3 DNA reads TGTGCCAGCAGTGCAGAGGGACAGGGAACTTTCTTC. Amino acids: CASSAEGQGTFF. This chain uses TRBV28 with TRBJ2-1; 9 bases are shared with TRBD1. Losses at the gene ends were 5 bases for V and 16 bases for J; bases not matched to a gene: 9. CDR3 length: 12 amino acids. Germline assignment: CDR1 MDHEN and CDR2 SYDVKM.

V usage is TRBV27 and J usage is TRBJ2-1, with D tentatively TRBD2 (6 bases). Germline CDR1 is MNHEY and CDR2 is SMNVEV (reference sequence). The CDR3 contains 14 residues. The V end lost 3 bases, the J end lost 8 bases, and 14 bases lay between the germline ends. The CDR3 coding sequence is TGTGCCAGCAGTTTGCGGGGAGTATGGGATGAGCAGTTCTTC. It yields the protein CASSLRGVWDEQFF.